These T cell receptor beta chains were read from a single sample in a study of blood T cell repertoires in COVID-19. TCRdb keeps only in-frame clones here, not all; method: immunoSEQ multiplex PCR. The table has 120,000 to 150,000 clones, just under 85% seen once. The sequencing sample was made of peripheral blood. The receptors were sampled from a woman in her forties with active or convalescent COVID-19. The CDR3 runs from the conserved cysteine through the conserved F or W. Fields, in order: V gene, clone size, J gene, D gene, CDR3 length, CDR3 DNA, CDR3 protein. The D gene is left open where the match is weak. Size values are once, few and many counts, or a class for expanded clones, and some rows have none.

V gene: TRBV27
clone size: NA
J gene: TRBJ1-2
D gene: NA
CDR3 length: 13
CDR3 DNA: TGTGCCAGCAGTTTATGGTCAGGCTATGGCTACACCTTC
CDR3 protein: CASSLWSGYGYTF

V gene: TRBV27
clone size: NA
J gene: TRBJ1-3
D gene: TRBD1
CDR3 length: 17
CDR3 DNA: TGTGCCAGCAGTCCGCAGGGGGGTCCGAGCTCTGGAAACACCATATATTTT
CDR3 protein: CASSPQGGPSSGNTIYF

V gene: TRBV20-1
clone size: NA
J gene: TRBJ1-2
D gene: TRBD1
CDR3 length: 13
CDR3 DNA: TGCAGTGCCAGTCTACAGGGGGCGACGGGCTACACCTTC
CDR3 protein: CSASLQGATGYTF

V gene: TRBV19
clone size: few
J gene: TRBJ2-7
D gene: NA
CDR3 length: 13
CDR3 DNA: TGTGCCACTTCTAGTACCCCCTCCTACGAGCAGTACTTC
CDR3 protein: CATSSTPSYEQYF

V gene: TRBV7-9
clone size: once
J gene: TRBJ1-2
D gene: NA
CDR3 length: 15
CDR3 DNA: TGTGCCAGCAGCTTATTCCAGGGGACTAACTATGGCTACACCTTC
CDR3 protein: CASSLFQGTNYGYTF

V gene: TRBV5-4
clone size: NA
J gene: TRBJ2-2
D gene: NA
CDR3 length: 14
CDR3 DNA: TGTGCCAGCAGCCGCCAGGGGAACACCGGGGAGCTGTTTTTT
CDR3 protein: CASSRQGNTGELFF

V gene: TRBV5-8
clone size: NA
J gene: TRBJ2-3
D gene: TRBD1
CDR3 length: 13
CDR3 DNA: TGTGCCAGCAGCTTACAGGGGGCCAATACGCAGTATTTT
CDR3 protein: CASSLQGANTQYF

V gene: TRBV20-1
clone size: few
J gene: TRBJ2-7
D gene: TRBD2
CDR3 length: 11
CDR3 DNA: TGCAGTGCTCAGCGGGGCGGCGAGCAGTACTTC
CDR3 protein: CSAQRGGEQYF

V gene: TRBV27
clone size: few
J gene: TRBJ1-5
D gene: NA
CDR3 length: 16
CDR3 DNA: TGTGCCAGCAGTCCACAGGCTGCGGGAGGCAATCAGCCCCAGCATTTT
CDR3 protein: CASSPQAAGGNQPQHF

V gene: TRBV6-2/TRBV6-3
clone size: NA
J gene: TRBJ2-3
D gene: NA
CDR3 length: 16
CDR3 DNA: TGTGCCAGCAGCCCCTACTTACGGGGGGCCACAGATACGCAGTATTTT
CDR3 protein: CASSPYLRGATDTQYF

V gene: TRBV30
clone size: once
J gene: TRBJ2-7
D gene: TRBD2
CDR3 length: 13
CDR3 DNA: TGTGCCTGGAGTCCAGCGGGGACCTACGAGCAGTACTTC
CDR3 protein: CAWSPAGTYEQYF

V gene: TRBV2
clone size: NA
J gene: TRBJ2-2
D gene: NA
CDR3 length: 15
CDR3 DNA: TGTGCCAGCAGTGCATGGACAGCGAACACCGGGGAGCTGTTTTTT
CDR3 protein: CASSAWTANTGELFF

V gene: TRBV11-2
clone size: NA
J gene: TRBJ2-5
D gene: TRBD1
CDR3 length: 15
CDR3 DNA: TGTGCCAGCAGCTCCCCCGGACAGGGGGCTGAGACCCAGTACTTC
CDR3 protein: CASSSPGQGAETQYF

V gene: TRBV2
clone size: NA
J gene: TRBJ1-5
D gene: NA
CDR3 length: 15
CDR3 DNA: TGTGCCAGCACCACGGACCAGGGTTCAGGGCAGCCCCAGCATTTT
CDR3 protein: CASTTDQGSGQPQHF

V gene: TRBV18
clone size: NA
J gene: TRBJ1-1
D gene: NA
CDR3 length: 14
CDR3 DNA: TGTGCCAGCTCAGTTTCTCAGGTGAACACTGAAGCTTTCTTT
CDR3 protein: CASSVSQVNTEAFF

V gene: TRBV5-1
clone size: NA
J gene: TRBJ1-3
D gene: NA
CDR3 length: 14
CDR3 DNA: TGCGCCAGCAGCTTGGCCAGCTCTGGAAACACCATATATTTT
CDR3 protein: CASSLASSGNTIYF

V gene: TRBV24-1
clone size: NA
J gene: TRBJ1-2
D gene: NA
CDR3 length: 13
CDR3 DNA: TGTGCCACCAGTGCGGAACAGTTCTATGGCTACACCTTC
CDR3 protein: CATSAEQFYGYTF

V gene: TRBV28
clone size: NA
J gene: TRBJ1-2
D gene: NA
CDR3 length: 12
CDR3 DNA: TGTGCCAGCAGTTACACCAACTATGGCTACACCTTC
CDR3 protein: CASSYTNYGYTF

V gene: TRBV29-1
clone size: NA
J gene: TRBJ2-1
D gene: TRBD2
CDR3 length: 17
CDR3 DNA: TGCAGCGCACGGCCGGGACTAGGTCCCAGCTCCTACAATGAGCAGTTCTTC
CDR3 protein: CSARPGLGPSSYNEQFF

V gene: TRBV28
clone size: NA
J gene: TRBJ2-3
D gene: TRBD1
CDR3 length: 19
CDR3 DNA: TGTGCCAGCAGCTCCTTAACAGGGGAGAGAGGTGAGGGCACAGATACGCAGTATTTT
CDR3 protein: CASSSLTGERGEGTDTQYF

V gene: TRBV7-6
clone size: NA
J gene: TRBJ2-3
D gene: TRBD2
CDR3 length: 18
CDR3 DNA: TGTGCCAGCAGCCCCCAATACGGTAGCGGGGTGCCTGGGGATACGCAGTATTTT
CDR3 protein: CASSPQYGSGVPGDTQYF

V gene: TRBV2
clone size: NA
J gene: TRBJ2-5
D gene: NA
CDR3 length: 14
CDR3 DNA: TGTGCCAGCGGTTTGGAGTATTTCCAAGAGACCCAGTACTTC
CDR3 protein: CASGLEYFQETQYF

V gene: TRBV18
clone size: NA
J gene: TRBJ1-4
D gene: NA
CDR3 length: 14
CDR3 DNA: TGTGCCAGCTCACCACCAACGGAGCGGGAAAAACTGTTTTTT
CDR3 protein: CASSPPTEREKLFF

V gene: TRBV29-1
clone size: NA
J gene: TRBJ2-2
D gene: NA
CDR3 length: 11
CDR3 DNA: TGCAGCGTCACCCAGGCCGGGGAGCTGTTTTTT
CDR3 protein: CSVTQAGELFF

V gene: TRBV10-2
clone size: NA
J gene: TRBJ1-2
D gene: NA
CDR3 length: 12
CDR3 DNA: TGCGCCAGCAGTGAGACAGGGCCCGGCTACACCTTC
CDR3 protein: CASSETGPGYTF

V gene: TRBV5-1
clone size: few
J gene: TRBJ2-7
D gene: TRBD2
CDR3 length: 11
CDR3 DNA: TGCGCCAGCGGGGGAGGGAACGAGCAGTACTTC
CDR3 protein: CASGGGNEQYF

V gene: TRBV28
clone size: NA
J gene: TRBJ1-5
D gene: NA
CDR3 length: 17
CDR3 DNA: TGTGCCAGCAATTCCAGGAGGGGAGGGACGGGCAATCAGCCCCAGCATTTT
CDR3 protein: CASNSRRGGTGNQPQHF

V gene: TRBV19
clone size: few
J gene: TRBJ2-7
D gene: NA
CDR3 length: 14
CDR3 DNA: TGTGCCAGTAGTATAGACCCAAACACCTACGAGCAGTACTTC
CDR3 protein: CASSIDPNTYEQYF

V gene: TRBV18
clone size: NA
J gene: TRBJ1-2
D gene: TRBD1
CDR3 length: 14
CDR3 DNA: TGTGCCAGCTCGCCAGGCAGGGGGGACTATGGCTACACCTTC
CDR3 protein: CASSPGRGDYGYTF

V gene: TRBV11-2
clone size: NA
J gene: TRBJ1-2
D gene: TRBD1
CDR3 length: 17
CDR3 DNA: TGTGCCAGCAGCGCCGATGGGGACAGGGTTTCTTTATGGGGCTACACCTTC
CDR3 protein: CASSADGDRVSLWGYTF

V gene: TRBV5-1
clone size: few
J gene: TRBJ1-2
D gene: NA
CDR3 length: 14
CDR3 DNA: TGCGCCAGCAGCTTGTGGGCCGGGGACTATGGCTACACCTTC
CDR3 protein: CASSLWAGDYGYTF

V gene: TRBV11-2
clone size: NA
J gene: TRBJ1-2
D gene: NA
CDR3 length: 14
CDR3 DNA: TGTGCCAGCAGCTTATTTCCCGGGAACTATGGCTACACCTTC
CDR3 protein: CASSLFPGNYGYTF

V gene: TRBV19
clone size: NA
J gene: TRBJ1-2
D gene: NA
CDR3 length: 14
CDR3 DNA: TGTGCCAGTAGTATAGATCACAGGGAGTATGGCTACACCTTC
CDR3 protein: CASSIDHREYGYTF

V gene: TRBV13
clone size: NA
J gene: TRBJ2-2
D gene: NA
CDR3 length: 15
CDR3 DNA: TGTGCCAGCAGCTTAGGGGGGAGAGGCACCGGGGAGCTGTTTTTT
CDR3 protein: CASSLGGRGTGELFF

V gene: TRBV5-1
clone size: NA
J gene: TRBJ1-1
D gene: TRBD1
CDR3 length: 15
CDR3 DNA: TGCGCCAGCAGCTTGGCCGGGACAGGGGCTGACGAAGCTTTCTTT
CDR3 protein: CASSLAGTGADEAFF

V gene: TRBV5-1
clone size: NA
J gene: TRBJ2-3
D gene: TRBD2
CDR3 length: 19
CDR3 DNA: TGCGCCAGCGGATCCGCCCAATTGTCGGTAGCGGGAAGCACAGATACGCAGTATTTT
CDR3 protein: CASGSAQLSVAGSTDTQYF

V gene: TRBV3-1/TRBV3-2
clone size: NA
J gene: TRBJ1-1
D gene: NA
CDR3 length: 13
CDR3 DNA: TGTGCCAGCAGCTTACAGGGAAGGGCTGAAGCTTTCTTT
CDR3 protein: CASSLQGRAEAFF

V gene: TRBV6-5
clone size: NA
J gene: TRBJ1-6
D gene: TRBD1
CDR3 length: 16
CDR3 DNA: TGTGCCAGCAGTTCAATGCCGGGACAGGGAAATTCACCCCTCCACTTT
CDR3 protein: CASSSMPGQGNSPLHF

V gene: TRBV30
clone size: NA
J gene: TRBJ1-4
D gene: NA
CDR3 length: 14
CDR3 DNA: TGTGCCTGGAGTCGTGGCGGGGGAGGGGAAAAACTGTTTTTT
CDR3 protein: CAWSRGGGGEKLFF

V gene: TRBV28
clone size: NA
J gene: TRBJ1-2
D gene: NA
CDR3 length: 15
CDR3 DNA: TGTGCCAGCAGTTTCCGGACACTTTACGGCTATGGCTACACCTTC
CDR3 protein: CASSFRTLYGYGYTF

V gene: TRBV6-2/TRBV6-3
clone size: NA
J gene: TRBJ1-2
D gene: NA
CDR3 length: 15
CDR3 DNA: TGTGCCAGCAGTTACTCGGGCAGGGCGGTCCGAGGCTACACCTTC
CDR3 protein: CASSYSGRAVRGYTF

V gene: TRBV30
clone size: once
J gene: TRBJ1-1
D gene: TRBD1
CDR3 length: 14
CDR3 DNA: TGTGCCTGGAGTGTATTTCAGGGGGCGGTTGAAGCTTTCTTT
CDR3 protein: CAWSVFQGAVEAFF

V gene: TRBV2
clone size: NA
J gene: TRBJ2-1
D gene: NA
CDR3 length: 13
CDR3 DNA: TGTGCCAGCAGTGAAGACAGGCACAATGAGCAGTTCTTC
CDR3 protein: CASSEDRHNEQFF

V gene: TRBV9
clone size: NA
J gene: TRBJ2-7
D gene: TRBD2
CDR3 length: 15
CDR3 DNA: TGTGCCAGCAGCGTATCTAGCGGGAGCTCCTACGAGCAGTACTTC
CDR3 protein: CASSVSSGSSYEQYF

V gene: TRBV5-6
clone size: NA
J gene: TRBJ1-1
D gene: NA
CDR3 length: 12
CDR3 DNA: TGTGCCAGCAGCTGGGGGGGAACTGAAGCTTTCTTT
CDR3 protein: CASSWGGTEAFF

V gene: TRBV6-6
clone size: NA
J gene: TRBJ2-2
D gene: NA
CDR3 length: 16
CDR3 DNA: TGTGCCCTCAAAGCGGCGGGGGCCTCGAACACCGGGGAGCTGTTTTTT
CDR3 protein: CALKAAGASNTGELFF

V gene: TRBV6-2/TRBV6-3
clone size: NA
J gene: TRBJ2-7
D gene: TRBD1
CDR3 length: 14
CDR3 DNA: TGTGCCAGCACCCCCTGGGACAGGGTGGGCGAGCAGTACTTC
CDR3 protein: CASTPWDRVGEQYF